Sequencing of this TCR beta chain was carried out in a study of CD4+ T cells in melanoma. Libraries were prepared by immunoSEQ multiplex PCR; TCRdb keeps only in-frame clonotypes and omits some of them. In the table there are about 54,000 clones, more than 60% of which are singletons. Study-wide findings and caveats: Diverse differentiation states were reported for melanoma neoantigen-specific CD4+ T cells.

This clone turned up a few times. Antigen: not known. Germline V gene data show CDR1 as MGHRA and CDR2 as YSYEKL. The CDR3 spans 19 residues. V shed 0 bases and J shed 0 bases, with 18 bases lying between them. The source is a human donor with melanoma. What was sequenced was tumor tissue. J is TRBJ1-3 and V is TRBV4-1; no clear D gene. This CDR3 is CASSQESLGPKVSGNTIYF. In DNA, the CDR3 is TGCGCCAGCAGCCAAGAATCCTTGGGTCCCAAGGTCTCTGGAAACACCATATATTTT.